What follows are 8 T cell receptor beta chains derived from one specimen sequenced in a study of CD8+ T cells in alopecia areata. Reverse transcribed after extraction, RNA yielded cDNA as the sequencing template. Libraries were prepared by immunoSEQ multiplex PCR; TCRdb keeps only in-frame clonotypes and omits some of them. The data hold several thousand clones, with around 60% observed a single time. Stated treatment: oral pan-JAK inhibitor, 5-10 mg twice daily. Sampling of alopecia areata patients yielded lesional scalp punch biopsies as well as peripheral blood. The sequencing here drew on skin, taken at week 4, from a patient treated with tofacitinib. The receptor set was obtained from a human donor with alopecia areata.

This clone came up once. CDR3: CASSPGSGPLTGELFF. As DNA, the CDR3 is TGTGCCAGCAGCCCAGGGTCGGGACCCTTAACCGGGGAGCTGTTTTTT. The rearrangement links TRBV7-9 to TRBJ2-2; TRBD1 or TRBD2 may be the D gene (5 bases each). V dropped 5 bases and J dropped 5 bases, with 18 bases sitting between them. The CDR3 has 16 amino acids. Germline V CDR1 and CDR2: SEHNR, FQNEAQ (reference sequence).

Turning to this clone: Compared with germline, one end of the junction differs, possibly owing to a read error. The V call is TRBV9, the J call TRBJ2-1; TRBD2 agrees at 8 bases. This CDR3 has 14 residues. Germline V gene sequence: CDR1 SGDLS, CDR2 YYNGEE. CDR3 sequence: CASSVTSGYSEQFF. The CDR3 DNA is TGTGCCAGCAGCGTTACTAGCGGCTACAGTGAGCAGTTCTTC.

CDR3 nucleotide sequence: TGTGCCAGCAGTTTATATCGTTTTCAGGGGGCGTACGAGCAGTACTTC. It encodes CASSLYRFQGAYEQYF. The chain uses TRBV28 and TRBJ2-7; 8 bases line up with TRBD1. CDR1 MDHEN and CDR2 SYDVKM come from the germline V gene. The CDR3 covers 16 residues. The V and J ends lost 1 base and 4 bases, in that order; junction bases with no gene match: 9.

The chain is built from TRBV30 and TRBJ2-5, with unresolved D. The CDR3 runs to 11 residues. CDR1 and CDR2 from the germline V gene are GTSNPN and SVGIG (reference sequence). V lost 3 bases, J lost 5 bases, and 7 bases lay in between. The CDR3 region is CAWSAGETQYF. CDR3 coding DNA: TGTGCCTGGAGCGCCGGGGAGACCCAGTACTTC.

The chain combines TRBV11-2 with TRBJ2-5, with a tentative D call TRBD2 (5 bases). CDR3 length: 14 amino acids. V was shortened by 1 base and J by 5 bases, with 11 bases between the two germline ends. Germline CDR1 SGHAT, CDR2 FQNNGV. The CDR3 bases are TGTGCCAGCAGCTTAGTAGGCCCGGGGGAGACCCAGTACTTC. Residues: CASSLVGPGETQYF. Complete variable domain (other parts from reference TRBV11-2 and TRBJ2-5): EAGVAQSPRYKIIEKRQSVAFWCNPISGHATLYWYQQILGQGPKLLIQFQNNGVVDDSQLPKDRFSAERLKGVDSTLKIQPAKLEDSAVYLCASSLVGPGETQYFGPGTRLLVL.

This chain connects TRBV28 to TRBJ1-1; tentative D call: TRBD1 (6 bases). Germline V gene data show CDR1 as MDHEN and CDR2 as SYDVKM. Trimming shortened V by 2 bases and J by 6 bases, and 16 bases separated the two germline ends. The CDR3 runs to 15 residues. CDR3 protein: CASSLRGAGMSEAFF. The CDR3 nucleotides are TGTGCCAGCAGTTTACGGGGGGCGGGGATGTCTGAAGCTTTCTTT.

V usage is TRBV28 and J usage is TRBJ1-1, with D tentatively TRBD1 (5 bases). V was shortened by 4 bases and J by 3 bases, with 18 bases between the two germline ends. The CDR3 length is 16 residues. Germline V gives CDR1 MDHEN, CDR2 SYDVKM. The CDR3 reads CASSSASGPRDTEAFF. The CDR3 nucleotides read TGTGCCAGCAGTTCTGCCTCGGGACCCCGGGACACTGAAGCTTTCTTT.

The sample holds one count of this clone. The rearrangement uses TRBV9 and TRBJ1-2, with D perhaps matching TRBD1 (6 bases). Germline CDR1 is SGDLS and CDR2 is YYNGEE. The CDR3 covers 17 residues. The germline V and J ends were trimmed by 0 bases and 3 bases, with 18 bases remaining between them. The CDR3 spells CASSVEGGGAGDYGYTF. CDR3 DNA sequence: TGTGCCAGCAGCGTAGAAGGCGGGGGCGCAGGTGACTATGGCTACACCTTC.